This entry features one TCR beta chain sequence. Its antigen is not identified. This entry is derived from a study of T cells in Graves' hyperthyroidism and ophthalmopathy. CDR1 and CDR2 from the germline V gene are SGDLS and YYNGEE. The CDR3 extends over 15 amino acids. The germline V and J ends were trimmed by 3 bases and 6 bases, with 18 bases remaining between them. General study findings and limits: Blood also carried most thyroid clonotypes expanded above 0.001. Ophthalmopathy was separated from stable hyperthyroidism by a 13 V-J model.

Patients aged 18 to 65 had newly diagnosed hyperthyroidism lasting under 2 months. Lactation, pregnancy, other autoimmune disease or uncontrolled infection led to exclusion of patients. Amplified regions were TCR beta CDR3 sequences from RNA transcripts. TCR CDR3 regions were first amplified by RT-PCR with HTBI primers. TCRdb analysed the multiplex PCR reads with MiXCR anew, one entry per CDR3 protein. This sample has about 380,000 distinct CDR3 sequences, with approximately 12% found just once. Specimen: blood. The origin of this receptor is a man younger than 40 with Graves' hyperthyroidism that later progressed to Graves' ophthalmopathy. The rearrangement uses TRBV9 and TRBJ1-1; the D gene is possibly TRBD1 (5 bases). The CDR3 coding sequence is TGTGCCAGCAGCGCTTTACAGGCAGATTTCTCTGAAGCTTTCTTT. Translated, it gives CASSALQADFSEAFF.